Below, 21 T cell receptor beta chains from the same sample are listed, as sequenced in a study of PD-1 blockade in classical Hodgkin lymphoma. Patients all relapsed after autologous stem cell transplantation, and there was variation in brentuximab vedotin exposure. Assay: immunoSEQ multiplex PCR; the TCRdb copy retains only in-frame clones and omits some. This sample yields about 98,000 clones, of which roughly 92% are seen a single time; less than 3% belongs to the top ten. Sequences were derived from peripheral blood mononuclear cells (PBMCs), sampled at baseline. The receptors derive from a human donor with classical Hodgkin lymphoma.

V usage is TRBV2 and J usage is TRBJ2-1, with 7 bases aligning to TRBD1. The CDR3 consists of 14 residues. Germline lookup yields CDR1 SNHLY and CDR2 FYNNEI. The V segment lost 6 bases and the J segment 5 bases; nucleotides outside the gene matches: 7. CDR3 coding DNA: TGTGCCAGCAGGACGGGACAGCTTCACAATGAGCAGTTCTTC. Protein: CASRTGQLHNEQFF.

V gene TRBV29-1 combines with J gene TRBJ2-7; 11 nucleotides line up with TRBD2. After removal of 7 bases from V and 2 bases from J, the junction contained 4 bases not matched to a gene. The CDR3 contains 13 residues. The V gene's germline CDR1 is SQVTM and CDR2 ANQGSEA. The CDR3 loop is CSDGTSGTYEQYF. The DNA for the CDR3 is TGCAGCGACGGGACTAGCGGCACCTACGAGCAGTACTTC.

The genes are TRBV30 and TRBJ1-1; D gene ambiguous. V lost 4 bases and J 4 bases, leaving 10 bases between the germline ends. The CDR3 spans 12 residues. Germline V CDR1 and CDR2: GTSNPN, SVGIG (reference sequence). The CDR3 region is CAWNPVGTEAFF. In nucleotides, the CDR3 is TGTGCCTGGAACCCTGTGGGCACTGAAGCTTTCTTT.

In DNA, the CDR3 is TGTGCCTGGAATCCGGGGACCTCTCGAACCGGGGAGCTGTTTTTT. Amino acid sequence: CAWNPGTSRTGELFF. This rearrangement joins TRBV30 to TRBJ2-2; D tentatively fits TRBD1 or TRBD2 (5 bases each). Germline-derived CDR1 and CDR2 are GTSNPN and SVGIG (reference sequence). The ends were cut back, 4 bases at V and 5 bases at J, with 17 bases in the middle. The CDR3 consists of 15 residues. The variable domain in full, with the rest retrieved from reference TRBV30 and TRBJ2-2, is SQTIHQWPATLVQPVGSPLSLECTVEGTSNPNLYWYRQAAGRGLQLLFYSVGIGQISSEVPQNLSASRPQDRQFILSSKKLLLSDSGFYLCAWNPGTSRTGELFFGEGSRLTVL.

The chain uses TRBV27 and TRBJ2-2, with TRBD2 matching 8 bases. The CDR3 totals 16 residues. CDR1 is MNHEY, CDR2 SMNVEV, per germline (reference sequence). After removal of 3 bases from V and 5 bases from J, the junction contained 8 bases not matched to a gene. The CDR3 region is CASSFQAGVGTGELFF. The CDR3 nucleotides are TGTGCCAGCAGTTTCCAAGCGGGAGTGGGGACCGGGGAGCTGTTTTTT.

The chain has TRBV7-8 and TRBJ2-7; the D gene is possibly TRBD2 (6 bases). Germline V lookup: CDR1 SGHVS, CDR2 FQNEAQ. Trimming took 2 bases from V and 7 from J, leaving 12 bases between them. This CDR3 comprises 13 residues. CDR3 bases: TGTGCCAGCAGCTTATCCCCGGAGGGGGAGCAGTACTTC. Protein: CASSLSPEGEQYF. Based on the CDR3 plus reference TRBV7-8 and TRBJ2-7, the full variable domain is GAGVSQSPRYKVAKRGQDVALRCDPISGHVSLFWYQQALGQGPEFLTYFQNEAQLDKSGLPSDRFFAERPEGSVSTLKIQRTQQEDSAVYLCASSLSPEGEQYFGPGTRLTVT.

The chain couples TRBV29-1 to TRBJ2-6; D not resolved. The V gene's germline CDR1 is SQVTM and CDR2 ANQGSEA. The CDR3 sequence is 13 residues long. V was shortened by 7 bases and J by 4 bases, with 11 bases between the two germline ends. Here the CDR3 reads CSALSSGANVLTF. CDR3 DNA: TGCAGCGCCCTCAGTTCCGGGGCCAACGTCCTGACTTTC.

For the CDR3, the DNA is TGTGCCAGCACCACCCCCCCGGGACAGCTCTACGAGCAGTACTTC. As protein: CASTTPPGQLYEQYF. This sequence joins TRBV6-1 and TRBJ2-7; 7 bases agree with TRBD1. Germline CDR1 MNHNS, CDR2 SASEGT. The CDR3 has 15 residues. The V segment lost 7 bases and the J segment 3 bases; nucleotides outside the gene matches: 12.

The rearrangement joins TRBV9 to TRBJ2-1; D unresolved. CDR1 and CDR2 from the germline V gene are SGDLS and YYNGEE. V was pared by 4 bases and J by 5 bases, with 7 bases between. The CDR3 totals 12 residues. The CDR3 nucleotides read TGTGCCAGCAGCCTCCCTGACAATGAGCAGTTCTTC. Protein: CASSLPDNEQFF.

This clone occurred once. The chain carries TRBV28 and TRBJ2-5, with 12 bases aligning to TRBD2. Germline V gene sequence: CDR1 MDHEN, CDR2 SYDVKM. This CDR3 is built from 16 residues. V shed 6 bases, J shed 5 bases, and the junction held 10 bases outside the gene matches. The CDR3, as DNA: TGTGCCAGCAGCTTCGCTCCCGGACTAGCGGGGGAGACCCAGTACTTC. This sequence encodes CASSFAPGLAGETQYF.

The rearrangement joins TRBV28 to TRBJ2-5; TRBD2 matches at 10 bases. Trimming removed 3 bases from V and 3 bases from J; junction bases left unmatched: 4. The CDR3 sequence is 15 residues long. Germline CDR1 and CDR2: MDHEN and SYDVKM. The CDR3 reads CASSFWLAGEETQYF. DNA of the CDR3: TGTGCCAGCAGTTTTTGGCTAGCGGGGGAAGAGACCCAGTACTTC.

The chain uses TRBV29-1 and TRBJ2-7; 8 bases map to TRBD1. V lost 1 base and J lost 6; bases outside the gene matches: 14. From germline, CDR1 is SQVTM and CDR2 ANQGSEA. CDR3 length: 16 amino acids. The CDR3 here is CSVEGTGSGGKPEQYF. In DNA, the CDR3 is TGCAGCGTTGAAGGGACAGGGAGCGGAGGAAAGCCCGAGCAGTACTTC.

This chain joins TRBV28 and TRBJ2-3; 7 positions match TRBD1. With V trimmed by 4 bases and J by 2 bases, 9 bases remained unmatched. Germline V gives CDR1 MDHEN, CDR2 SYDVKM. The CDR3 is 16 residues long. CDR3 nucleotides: TGTGCCAGCAGTTCAACCGGGACAGCTTACACAGATACGCAGTATTTT. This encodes CASSSTGTAYTDTQYF.

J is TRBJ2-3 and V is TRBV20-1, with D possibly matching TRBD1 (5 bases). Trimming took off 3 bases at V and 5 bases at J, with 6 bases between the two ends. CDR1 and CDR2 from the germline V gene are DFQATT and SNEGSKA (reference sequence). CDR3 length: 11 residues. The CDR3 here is CSARGQDTQYF. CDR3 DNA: TGCAGTGCTAGGGGGCAAGATACGCAGTATTTT.

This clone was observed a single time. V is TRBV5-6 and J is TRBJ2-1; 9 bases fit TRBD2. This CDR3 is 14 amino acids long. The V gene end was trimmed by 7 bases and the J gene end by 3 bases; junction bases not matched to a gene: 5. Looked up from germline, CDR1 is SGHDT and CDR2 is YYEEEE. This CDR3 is CASGLAGSYNEQFF. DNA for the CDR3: TGTGCCAGCGGGCTAGCGGGGAGCTACAATGAGCAGTTCTTC.

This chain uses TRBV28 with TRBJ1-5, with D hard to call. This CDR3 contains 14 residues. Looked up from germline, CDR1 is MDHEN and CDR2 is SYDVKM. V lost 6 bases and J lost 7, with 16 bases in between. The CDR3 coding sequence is TGTGCCAGCAGCCTGCTGGACCTGAGCCAGCCCCAGCATTTT. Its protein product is CASSLLDLSQPQHF.

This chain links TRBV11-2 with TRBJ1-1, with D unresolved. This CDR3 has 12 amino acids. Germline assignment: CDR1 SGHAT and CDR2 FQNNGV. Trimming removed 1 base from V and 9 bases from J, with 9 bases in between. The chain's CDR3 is CASSLAGNQAFF. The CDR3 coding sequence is TGTGCCAGCAGCTTAGCCGGTAATCAAGCTTTCTTT. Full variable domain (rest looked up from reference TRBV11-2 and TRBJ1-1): EAGVAQSPRYKIIEKRQSVAFWCNPISGHATLYWYQQILGQGPKLLIQFQNNGVVDDSQLPKDRFSAERLKGVDSTLKIQPAKLEDSAVYLCASSLAGNQAFFGQGTRLTVV.

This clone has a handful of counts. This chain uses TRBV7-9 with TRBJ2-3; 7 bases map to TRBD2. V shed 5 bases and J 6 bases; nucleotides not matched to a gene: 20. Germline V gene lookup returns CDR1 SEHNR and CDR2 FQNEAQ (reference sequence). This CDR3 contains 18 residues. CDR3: CASSVRDELAGVRDTQYF. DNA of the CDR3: TGTGCCAGCAGCGTAAGAGACGAACTGGCGGGAGTAAGGGATACGCAGTATTTT.

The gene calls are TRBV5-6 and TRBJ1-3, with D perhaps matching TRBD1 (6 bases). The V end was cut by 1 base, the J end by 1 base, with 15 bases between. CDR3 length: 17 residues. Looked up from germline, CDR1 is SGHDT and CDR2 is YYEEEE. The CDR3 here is CASSLYGRGASGNTIYF. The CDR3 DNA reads TGTGCCAGCAGCTTGTATGGCAGGGGTGCTTCTGGAAACACCATATATTTT. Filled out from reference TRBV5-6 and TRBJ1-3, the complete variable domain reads DAGVTQSPTHLIKTRGQQVTLRCSPKSGHDTVSWYQQALGQGPQFIFQYYEEEERQRGNFPDRFSGHQFPNYSSELNVNALLLGDSALYLCASSLYGRGASGNTIYFGEGSWLTVV.

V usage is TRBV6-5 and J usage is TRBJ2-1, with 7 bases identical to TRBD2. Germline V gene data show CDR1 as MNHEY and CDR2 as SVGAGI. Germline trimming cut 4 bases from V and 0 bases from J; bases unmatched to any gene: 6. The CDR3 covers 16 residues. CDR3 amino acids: CASSSPSGYSYNEQFF. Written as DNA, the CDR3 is TGTGCCAGCAGTTCCCCTAGCGGCTACTCCTACAATGAGCAGTTCTTC.

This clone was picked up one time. The CDR3 DNA reads as TGTGCCAGCTCCAAAACCGGGACTAGCGGGAGTTCGGCCTACGAGCAGTACTTC. It is translated as CASSKTGTSGSSAYEQYF. V and J are TRBV2 and TRBJ2-7, with 14 bases that match TRBD2. This CDR3 contains 18 residues. Germline CDR1 reads SNHLY; CDR2 reads FYNNEI. Trimming took 8 bases from V and 2 from J; bases not matched to a gene: 14.